This record concerns one TCR beta chain sequence. The antigen remains unidentified. These data are taken from a study of cytomegalovirus exposure and HLA in healthy donors. Notes on the study in general: A few of the chains that were CMV-associated were confirmed in vitro to be specific for CMV antigens. The analysis excluded some indistinguishable V segments, including TRBV6-2 and TRBV6-3.

This PCR relied on a set of 60 Vbeta primers and 13 Jbeta primers. The table came from immunoSEQ multiplex PCR; TCRdb's copy has only in-frame clones and leaves some out. This table holds more than 110,000 clones, over 65% found once. The CDR3 has 15 amino acids. Losses at the gene ends were 5 bases for V and 6 bases for J; bases not matched to a gene: 3. Germline CDR1 is SGHVS and CDR2 is FNYEAQ. Material for sequencing was PBMCs. The clonotype originates from a woman younger than 45 in good health and CMV-seronegative. This rearrangement joins TRBV7-6 to TRBJ2-2; TRBD2 matches at 13 bases. This CDR3 reads CASSLGLAGSGELFF. DNA for the CDR3: TGTGCCAGCAGCCTGGGACTAGCGGGATCCGGGGAGCTGTTTTTT.